This note documents a single T cell receptor beta chain sequence. The time point here: after dendritic cell vaccination, including at tumor progression/relapse. TCRB CDR3 was amplified from 2 ug genomic DNA or less. Profiling relied on immunoSEQ multiplex PCR, and the TCRdb table lists in-frame clones only, not all of them. The repertoire holds 100,000 to 120,000 clones, with 90% as singletons. The record originates from a study of glioma-infiltrating T cells after dendritic cell vaccination. About the research overall: Patients received autologous tumor lysate-pulsed dendritic cell vaccination between the early 2000s and the early 2010s.

The CDR3 has 16 amino acids. V trimming: 4 bases; J trimming: 6 bases; junction bases outside the gene matches: 13. The V gene's germline CDR1 is SGHTS and CDR2 YDEGEE. The TCR was taken from a human donor with glioblastoma. The sequenced sample was blood, obtained after dendritic cell vaccination. The chain carries TRBV5-8 and TRBJ2-5, with TRBD1 matching 9 bases. The chain's CDR3 is CASSRFGTGIGQTQYF. In nucleotides, the CDR3 is TGTGCCAGCAGCCGCTTTGGGACAGGGATAGGGCAGACCCAGTACTTC.